Listed here is a single TCR beta chain. What it recognizes is unknown. The sample originates from a study of T cell repertoires in cytomegalovirus infection. Overall study context: Signatures in public TCR beta sequences pointed to both CMV infection and matching HLA type.

Using its own MiXCR run on the reads, TCRdb lists one record per CDR3 protein. The sample has some 920,000 distinct CDR3 sequences; roughly a third are singletons. Germline V gives CDR1 MNHNS, CDR2 SASEGT. The CDR3 sequence is 11 residues long. Trimming pared 8 bases from V and 2 bases from J, leaving 7 bases between. The sequencing here drew on cultured CD8+ T cells from PBMCs, taken from culture after CMV antigen stimulation. This receptor was identified in a human donor in good health (CMV status not recorded). Some clones in this sample may be carry-over from other donors' samples. The chain joins TRBV6-1 to TRBJ2-7; D is unresolved. The CDR3 DNA follows: TGTGCCAGCCCTGGCCCCTACGAGCAGTACGTC. Translation: CASPGPYEQYV.